The 17 T cell receptor beta chains below were found in one sample sequenced in a study of blood T cell repertoires in COVID-19. Method: immunoSEQ multiplex PCR; TCRdb's copy keeps in-frame clones and lacks some. The table shows some 370,000 clones, with 89% occurring only once. Source material: peripheral blood. The origin of the receptors is a man aged 35 to 55 with acute or convalescent COVID-19.

This clone was picked up one time. The rearrangement joins TRBV5-6 to TRBJ2-2; 7 positions agree with TRBD1. Germline V CDR1 and CDR2: SGHDT, YYEEEE. The CDR3 is 14 residues long. Losses at the gene ends were 7 bases for V and 1 base for J; bases not matched to a gene: 4. This chain's CDR3 is CASEQGRNTGELFF. The CDR3 nucleotides are TGTGCCAGCGAACAGGGGAGGAACACCGGGGAGCTGTTTTTT. Combining the CDR3 with reference TRBV5-6 and TRBJ2-2 gives the whole variable domain DAGVTQSPTHLIKTRGQQVTLRCSPKSGHDTVSWYQQALGQGPQFIFQYYEEEERQRGNFPDRFSGHQFPNYSSELNVNALLLGDSALYLCASEQGRNTGELFFGEGSRLTVL.

This chain uses TRBV28 with TRBJ1-6; D perhaps matches TRBD1 (5 bases). Germline loops: CDR1 MDHEN, CDR2 SYDVKM. V gave up 5 bases and J gave up 4 bases, with 15 bases separating them. CDR3 length equals 16 residues. CDR3 nucleotide sequence: TGTGCCAGCAGTCCTCGGGGGGGGGTTTATAATTCACCCCTCCACTTT. As protein: CASSPRGGVYNSPLHF.

The CDR3 DNA reads TGCGCCAGCAGCTCCACACAGGGGGCAGGGTGGCAGTACTTC. Amino acids: CASSSTQGAGWQYF. The rearrangement links TRBV5-1 to TRBJ2-7, with TRBD1 matching over 9 bases. Germline V CDR1 and CDR2: SGHRS, YFSETQ. The CDR3 spans 14 residues. V was clipped by 3 bases and J by 9 bases; unmatched bases: 10.

The rearrangement joins TRBV6-5 to TRBJ1-2; D gene unclear. This CDR3 comprises 15 residues. Germline assignment: CDR1 MNHEY and CDR2 SVGAGI. Trimming took 0 bases from V and 4 from J, leaving 12 bases between them. The CDR3 is CASSYSRADRYGYTF. The CDR3 region has the DNA TGTGCCAGCAGTTACTCGCGGGCGGACCGCTATGGCTACACCTTC.

There are a few counts of this clone. The chain links TRBV2 to TRBJ1-2, with D unclear. V dropped 4 bases and J dropped 0 bases, with 6 bases sitting between them. The length of the CDR3 is 13 residues. The germline V gene encodes CDR1 SNHLY and CDR2 FYNNEI. The CDR3 is CASSVLPNYGYTF. The CDR3 nucleotides are TGTGCCAGCAGTGTACTACCTAACTATGGCTACACCTTC.

The rearrangement uses TRBV6-1 and TRBJ2-6, with 9 bases aligning to TRBD2. This CDR3 has 16 amino acids. Trimming at V came to 4 bases and at J to 0 bases, leaving 1 base not matched to a gene. Germline V gene data show CDR1 as MNHNS and CDR2 as SASEGT. In DNA, the CDR3 is TGTGCCAGCAGTGGACTAGCGGACTCTGGGGCCAACGTCCTGACTTTC. Residues: CASSGLADSGANVLTF.

The chain employs TRBV30 and TRBJ1-6; TRBD1 might be the D (5 bases). CDR1 is GTSNPN, CDR2 SVGIG, per germline (reference sequence). The V and J ends lost 3 bases and 1 base respectively, with 10 bases between them. This CDR3 is built from 15 residues. CDR3 in DNA: TGTGCCTGGAGCGGCGGGGGTTCCTATAATTCACCCCTCCACTTT. It yields the protein CAWSGGGSYNSPLHF.

The chain joins TRBV28 to TRBJ1-2; 8 bases are a match to TRBD1. The CDR3 is 13 residues long. V lost 6 bases to trimming and J lost 6 bases; unmatched junction nucleotides: 6. Germline V CDR1 and CDR2: MDHEN, SYDVKM. The CDR3 nucleotides are TGTGCCAGCAGCCCGGACAGGGCGGATGGCTACACCTTC. The encoded protein is CASSPDRADGYTF.

This sequence joins TRBV27 and TRBJ2-5, with 9 nucleotides matching TRBD1. J gave up 10 bases and V 0 bases, and 12 bases lay outside the gene matches. CDR3 size: 16 residues. Germline CDR1 reads MNHEY; CDR2 reads SMNVEV (reference sequence). This CDR3 is CASSLSTGGPRGVQYF. The CDR3 nucleotides are TGTGCCAGCAGTTTATCCACAGGGGGCCCCCGTGGGGTCCAGTACTTC.

The genes are TRBV6-5 and TRBJ1-1; D might be TRBD1 (5 bases). The V gene's germline CDR1 is MNHEY and CDR2 SVGAGI. Trimming pared 4 bases from V and 3 bases from J, leaving 18 bases between. The CDR3 extends over 16 amino acids. CDR3: CASSSPFGGLDTEAFF. The CDR3 coding sequence is TGTGCCAGCAGTTCCCCGTTCGGGGGTCTCGACACTGAAGCTTTCTTT.

The chain links TRBV21-1 to TRBJ1-2; TRBD1 is the table's D call and was not checked against the DNA. TRBV21-1 represents a pseudogene. This CDR3 has 16 residues. The CDR3 sequence is CASSKEGVGANYGYTF. Here the CDR3 DNA reads TGTGCCAGCAGCAAAGAAGGGGTCGGAGCTAACTATGGCTACACCTTC.

The chain links TRBV6-5 to TRBJ1-2, with D unclear. Trimming cost V 0 bases and J 4 bases, with 9 bases left between them. The CDR3 has 14 residues. CDR1 and CDR2 (germline): MNHEY, SVGAGI. Here the CDR3 DNA reads TGTGCCAGCAGTTACTCCAACATCCTCTATGGCTACACCTTC. Its protein is CASSYSNILYGYTF.

The chain's CDR3 is CASSHGLAGSYEQYF. The DNA for the CDR3 is TGCGCCAGCAGCCACGGACTAGCGGGATCCTACGAGCAGTACTTC. This chain joins TRBV4-1 and TRBJ2-7, with 12 positions matching TRBD2. Germline assignment: CDR1 MGHRA and CDR2 YSYEKL. There are 15 residues in the CDR3. V was clipped by 3 bases and J by 1 base; unmatched bases: 1.

The CDR3 coding sequence is TGTGCTAGTGGTTTGGGGGAGGGAGGACAGGGATATACTGAAGCTTTCTTT. It codes for CASGLGEGGQGYTEAFF. The chain employs TRBV12-5 and TRBJ1-1, with 8 bases aligning to TRBD1. This CDR3 is 17 amino acids long. V lost 1 base and J lost 5; bases outside the gene matches: 12. Germline V lookup: CDR1 LGHNT, CDR2 FRNRAP.

The V gene is TRBV7-9, the J gene TRBJ2-7; D perhaps matches TRBD2 (5 bases). This CDR3 region has 13 residues. The germline CDR1 and CDR2 sequences are SEHNR and FQNEAQ (reference sequence). Trimming shortened V by 6 bases and J by 4 bases, and 13 bases separated the two germline ends. This CDR3 is CASRPAESYEQYF. DNA of the CDR3: TGTGCCAGCAGACCAGCGGAATCTTACGAGCAGTACTTC.

Regarding this clone: It is likely a read error, because the conserved phenylalanine at the end of the CDR3 is missing. The limits of the CDR3 on the DNA are not certain, so only TCRdb's listed CDR3 is given. The chain combines TRBV3-1 (or the pseudogene TRBV3-2) with TRBJ2-7; the table calls TRBD2, which could not be checked here. The CDR3 length is 12 residues, termini included. CDR1 LGHDT and CDR2 YNNKEL come from the germline V gene (reference sequence). Here the CDR3 reads CASSQDPIVPRL.

The V call is TRBV15, the J call TRBJ1-5; tentative D call: TRBD1 (5 bases). The length of the CDR3 is 15 residues. Germline V CDR1 and CDR2: LNHNV, YYDKDF (reference sequence). Trimming stripped 3 bases from V and 0 bases from J, with 9 bases between. The CDR3 DNA reads as TGTGCCACCAGCAGCCCAGGGAATAGCAATCAGCCCCAGCATTTT. This gives the protein CATSSPGNSNQPQHF.